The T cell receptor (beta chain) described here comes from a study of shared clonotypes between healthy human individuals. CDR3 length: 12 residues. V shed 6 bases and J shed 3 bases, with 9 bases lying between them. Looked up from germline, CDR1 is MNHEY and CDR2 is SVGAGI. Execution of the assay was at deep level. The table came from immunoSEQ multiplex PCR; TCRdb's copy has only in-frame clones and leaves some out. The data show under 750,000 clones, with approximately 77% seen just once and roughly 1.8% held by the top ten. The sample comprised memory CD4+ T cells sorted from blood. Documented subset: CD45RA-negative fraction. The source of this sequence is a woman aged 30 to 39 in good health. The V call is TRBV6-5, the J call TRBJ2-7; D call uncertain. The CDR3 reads CASRDQDYEQYF. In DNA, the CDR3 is TGTGCCAGCAGGGATCAGGACTACGAGCAGTACTTC.